The rows below give T cell receptor beta chains drawn from one sample of a study of neurological immune-mediated disorders. TCRdb itself ran the 5' RACE reads through MiXCR, one entry per CDR3 protein. The table records 9,500 to 13,000 distinct CDR3 sequences, under 25% of them present only once. The sequenced sample consisted of CD8+ T cells from blood. Receptor source: a woman aged 60-75 years with HTLV-1-associated myelopathy (HAM/TSP). CDR3s include the opening cysteine and the closing phenylalanine or tryptophan. The D gene is left open where the match is weak. Clone sizes are given selectively: once, few, many, or a class where the clone is expanded.

d_call j_call clone_size v_call cdr3_aa cdr3_nt
. TRBJ2-2 few TRBV19 CASETSDTGELFF TGTGCCAGTGAAACCAGTGACACCGGGGAGCTGTTTTTT
. TRBJ2-7 . TRBV29-1 CSVTTQGYEQYF TGCAGCGTTACAACACAGGGCTACGAGCAGTACTTC
TRBD1 TRBJ2-1 few TRBV25-1 CASSIGQGAANEQFF TGTGCCAGCAGCATCGGACAGGGGGCGGCCAATGAGCAGTTCTTC
. TRBJ2-7 many TRBV20-1 CSARTPDSSYEQYF TGCAGTGCTAGAACTCCGGACAGCTCCTACGAGCAGTACTTC
. TRBJ1-4 medium-sized TRBV2 CASSENEPSNIIEEEKLFF TGTGCCAGCAGTGAAAATGAGCCGAGCAATATTATCGAGGAAGAAAAACTGTTTTTT
. TRBJ2-7 many TRBV20-1 CSARASGKSYEQYF TGCAGTGCTAGAGCCTCCGGGAAAAGCTACGAGCAGTACTTC
TRBD2 TRBJ2-1 many TRBV12-3/TRBV12-4 CASSPGLAGVAEQFF TGTGCCAGCAGTCCGGGGCTAGCGGGGGTGGCTGAGCAGTTCTTC
TRBD2 TRBJ2-4 many TRBV6-6 CASRHTAAGGDIQYF TGTGCCAGCAGACACACGGCAGCCGGGGGGGACATTCAGTACTTC
. TRBJ2-2 . TRBV3-1 CASSQGTGRGAGELFF TGTGCCAGCAGCCAGGGTACAGGGAGAGGAGCCGGGGAGCTGTTTTTT
. TRBJ1-5 . TRBV20-1 CIANDRETQHF TGCATTGCCAATGATAGGGAGACCCAGCATTTT
TRBD1 TRBJ1-1 medium-sized TRBV5-4 CASSHTGDTEAFF TGTGCCAGCAGCCACACAGGGGACACTGAAGCTTTCTTT
TRBD1 TRBJ2-7 many TRBV19 CASSISGTGTYEQYF TGTGCCAGTAGTATTTCCGGGACAGGGACCTACGAGCAGTACTTC
. TRBJ2-3 . TRBV21-1 CASSSGGSADTQYF TGTGCCAGCAGCAGCGGGGGGAGCGCAGATACGCAGTATTTT
. TRBJ2-7 medium-sized TRBV5-1 CASSLVGTGYEQYF TGCGCCAGCAGCTTGGTGGGGACGGGCTACGAGCAGTACTTC
TRBD1 TRBJ2-6 . TRBV12-3/TRBV12-4 CASRATGTGANVLTF TGTGCCAGCAGGGCGACAGGGACCGGGGCCAACGTCCTGACTTTC
. TRBJ1-2 many TRBV27 CANLRANYGYTF TGTGCCAACCTGAGAGCCAACTATGGCTACACCTTC
TRBD2 TRBJ2-3 medium-sized TRBV4-1 CASSQDPAGGIDTQYF TGCGCCAGCAGCCAAGATCCAGCGGGGGGCATAGATACGCAGTATTTT
. TRBJ2-7 many TRBV20-1 CSALLTNTGIYEQYF TGCAGTGCCTTACTGACGAACACAGGTATCTACGAGCAGTACTTC
. TRBJ2-3 few TRBV6-6 CASIYLEADTQYF TGTGCCAGCATCTACTTGGAGGCAGATACGCAGTATTTT
TRBD2 TRBJ2-7 many TRBV20-1 CSARVLAGDSYEQYF TGCAGTGCTAGAGTACTAGCGGGGGACTCCTACGAGCAGTACTTC
TRBD1 TRBJ2-7 many TRBV4-1 CASSQAPGTGLGEQYF TGCGCCAGCAGCCAAGCCCCGGGGACAGGGTTGGGCGAGCAGTACTTC
. TRBJ1-3 many TRBV6-5 CASSAGFGNTIYF TGTGCCAGCAGTGCGGGGTTTGGAAACACCATATATTTT
. TRBJ2-7 many TRBV9 CASSVVPGEWGEQYF TGTGCCAGCAGCGTAGTCCCAGGGGAGTGGGGCGAGCAGTACTTC
. TRBJ2-1 many TRBV15 CATSGHRREAQFF TGTGCCACCAGCGGCCACCGAAGGGAAGCGCAGTTCTTC
. TRBJ2-6 medium-sized TRBV15 CATRTGANVLTF TGTGCCACCAGAACTGGGGCCAACGTCCTGACTTTC
TRBD2 TRBJ2-1 . TRBV4-2 CASSQGTSGGAANEQFF TGTGCCAGCAGCCAAGGGACTAGCGGGGGGGCGGCCAATGAGCAGTTCTTC
. TRBJ1-1 medium-sized TRBV4-2 CASSHHSKNTEAFF TGTGCCAGCAGCCATCATTCGAAGAACACTGAAGCTTTCTTT
. TRBJ2-1 many TRBV29-1 CSVDGGRPYNEQFF TGCAGCGTTGATGGAGGGAGACCCTACAATGAGCAGTTCTTC
. TRBJ2-2 medium-sized TRBV5-1 CASSLEGGSGELFF TGCGCCAGCAGCTTGGAGGGGGGCTCCGGGGAGCTGTTTTTT
. TRBJ1-2 . TRBV3-1 CASSQTHAGDYGYTF TGTGCCAGCAGCCAAACTCATGCAGGGGATTATGGCTACACCTTC
TRBD1 TRBJ1-2 many TRBV2 CASQTGPGDYGYTF TGTGCCAGCCAGACAGGGCCGGGAGACTATGGCTACACCTTC
. TRBJ2-3 many TRBV12-3/TRBV12-4 CASSLWAGLEKTDTQYF TGTGCCAGCAGCCTCTGGGCGGGACTGGAAAAGACAGATACGCAGTATTTT
. TRBJ2-5 once TRBV10-2 CASSCGEETQYF TGCGCCAGCAGTTGTGGTGAAGAGACCCAGTACTTC
TRBD2 TRBJ2-3 few TRBV20-1 CSAGLGGGLADTQYF TGCAGTGCTGGCCTCGGGGGGGGGCTGGCGGATACGCAGTATTTT
. TRBJ2-7 . TRBV5-1 CASSLGSGGTYEQYF TGCGCCAGCAGCTTGGGGAGCGGAGGTACCTACGAGCAGTACTTC
TRBD2 TRBJ2-2 many TRBV4-1 CASSLRTSGGYTGELFF TGCGCCAGCAGCCTCAGGACTAGCGGGGGTTATACCGGGGAGCTGTTTTTT
TRBD1 TRBJ2-3 many TRBV5-1 CASSLGQGDLTDTQYF TGCGCCAGCAGCTTAGGACAGGGCGATTTGACAGATACGCAGTATTTT
. TRBJ1-3 few TRBV6-1 CATTFGPYENTIYF TGTGCAACCACGTTCGGCCCTTACGAAAACACCATATATTTT
. TRBJ2-6 many TRBV29-1 CSVRQPNPSGANVLTF TGCAGCGTTCGTCAACCCAATCCCTCTGGGGCCAACGTCCTGACTTTC
. TRBJ1-4 . TRBV19 CASSQSYNEKLFF TGTGCCAGTAGTCAAAGCTACAATGAAAAACTGTTTTTT
. TRBJ2-2 many TRBV5-1 CASSPHVGALTTGELFF TGCGCCAGCAGCCCCCATGTGGGGGCGTTAACAACCGGGGAGCTGTTTTTT
. TRBJ2-1 many TRBV6-5 CASSYDPSGSYNEQFF TGTGCCAGCAGTTATGATCCCTCAGGTTCCTACAATGAGCAGTTCTTC
TRBD1 TRBJ2-7 many TRBV29-1 CSTWDRGTYEQYF TGCAGCACTTGGGACAGGGGCACCTACGAGCAGTACTTC
. TRBJ1-2 many TRBV5-5 CASSLGQEGYYGYTF TGTGCCAGCAGCTTGGGGCAGGAAGGGTATTATGGCTACACCTTC
TRBD2 TRBJ2-5 many TRBV6-1 CASSEAQGRGGETQYF TGTGCCAGCAGTGAAGCGCAGGGACGGGGGGGTGAGACCCAGTACTTC
TRBD1 TRBJ2-7 many TRBV4-2 CASSQKDRPSSYEQYF TGTGCCAGCAGCCAAAAGGACAGGCCAAGCTCCTACGAGCAGTACTTC
. TRBJ2-7 many TRBV27 CASSPMFLAGREQYF TGTGCCAGCAGTCCCATGTTCTTGGCAGGTAGGGAGCAGTACTTC
. TRBJ2-7 . TRBV5-1 CASSLDGGTYEQYF TGCGCCAGCAGCTTGGATGGGGGTACCTACGAGCAGTACTTC
TRBD1 TRBJ2-7 . TRBV20-1 CSAWYGTGLRGGFSYEQYF TGCAGTGCTTGGTACGGGACAGGGCTTCGTGGAGGTTTCTCCTACGAGCAGTACTTC
. TRBJ1-2 many TRBV5-1 CASSLVSVDGYTF TGCGCCAGCAGCTTGGTGTCAGTGGATGGCTACACCTTC
. TRBJ1-2 many TRBV5-1 CASSTSGRNYGYTF TGCGCCAGCAGCACCTCGGGACGGAACTATGGCTACACCTTC
TRBD1 TRBJ1-6 many TRBV5-1 CASSLGQGVSPLHF TGCGCCAGCAGCTTGGGACAGGGGGTTTCACCCCTCCACTTT
. TRBJ2-1 many TRBV4-1 CASSQERLILNEQFF TGCGCCAGCAGCCAAGAAAGACTCATATTGAATGAGCAGTTCTTC
. TRBJ2-5 many TRBV3-1 CASSQDTGNQETQYF TGTGCCAGCAGCCAAGACACAGGGAACCAAGAGACCCAGTACTTC
. TRBJ1-2 many TRBV5-1 CASSLMSDGYTF TGCGCCAGCAGCTTGATGTCAGATGGCTACACCTTC